This T cell receptor beta chain was captured in a study of cytomegalovirus exposure and HLA in healthy donors. PCR employed 60 Vbeta and 13 Jbeta primers. Some clones are missing from TCRdb's copy, which holds only in-frame ones; the method was immunoSEQ multiplex PCR. This table has fewer than 80,000 clones, 67% appearing once. V lost 2 bases to trimming and J lost 11 bases, with 10 bases between them. Germline loops: CDR1 MGHDK, CDR2 SYGVNS. This CDR3 region has 12 residues. The receptor comes from a woman aged 50 to 60 in good health and CMV-seropositive. The V call is TRBV25-1, the J call TRBJ2-1; unclear D gene. The sample was PBMCs. The CDR3 DNA is TGTGCCAGCAGTGAAATCCGAAGCAAGCAGTTCTTC. Translation: CASSEIRSKQFF. The whole variable domain, filled in from reference TRBV25-1 and TRBJ2-1, reads EADIYQTPRYLVIGTGKKITLECSQTMGHDKMYWYQQDPGMELHLIHYSYGVNSTEKGDLSSESTVSRIRTEHFPLTLESARPSHTSQYLCASSEIRSKQFFGPGTRLTVL.